The source of this T cell receptor (beta chain) is a study of blood T cell repertoires in COVID-19. Generated by immunoSEQ multiplex PCR, the TCRdb table keeps only in-frame clones and is missing some. Of a few hundred thousand clones in the sample, just over 85% were seen once. Germline CDR1 reads LNHDA; CDR2 reads SQIVND (reference sequence). This CDR3 is 14 amino acids long. Trimming took 4 bases from V and 5 from J, leaving 12 bases between them. Sequencing was carried out using PBMCs or T cells enriched from blood (not recorded which). V gene TRBV19 combines with J gene TRBJ2-4; weak D call: TRBD1 (6 bases). This clonotype originated in a woman under 30 who had recovered from COVID-19. The CDR3 nucleotides read TGTGCCAGTAGTACGACAGGAGTGGAAAACATTCAGTACTTC. This sequence encodes CASSTTGVENIQYF.